The clone carrying this T cell receptor (beta chain) was seen a single time. The source of the sample is a study of blood T cell repertoires in COVID-19. Authors' data handling: How many nucleated cells were present was estimated from reference gene primer amplification. Sequenced by immunoSEQ multiplex PCR; TCRdb stores in-frame clones only, minus some. V, J and clone size are those of that table, while D and trimming were read from the DNA. The data show approximately 120,000 clones, roughly 72% seen once. Germline CDR1 is MNHEY and CDR2 is SMNVEV (reference sequence). V dropped 2 bases and J dropped 7; count of bases not matched to a gene: 4. This CDR3 contains 14 residues.

The chain carries TRBV27 and TRBJ1-2; 10 bases map to TRBD1. Sequencing was performed on peripheral blood. The sequence derives from a human donor in a cohort sampled during active COVID-19. CDR3 sequence reads: CASSLRRTGGGYTF. The CDR3 DNA sequence: TGTGCCAGCAGTTTAAGGAGGACAGGGGGTGGCTACACCTTC.